This T cell receptor (beta chain) was sequenced for a study of blood T cell repertoires in COVID-19. Across the whole study: Whether acute or convalescent, the COVID-19 samples came from the United States, Italy and Spain.

Followed over time, Seattle patients had been enrolled while infection was active. This clone was detected only a few times. Source study methods: Counts of nucleated cells, estimated from reference gene primer amplification, were obtained. Assay: immunoSEQ multiplex PCR; the TCRdb copy retains only in-frame clones and omits some. The V and J calls and clone size come from that table; D and trimming were worked out from the DNA. This sample yields roughly 200,000 clones, of which 85% are seen a single time; roughly 20% belongs to the top ten. The material sequenced was peripheral blood. The receptor's source is a person in their 70s with COVID-19, enrolled during active disease.

CDR3 nucleotides: TGTGCCAGCAGCTTACGGACAGGAGATCAAGAGACCCAGTACTTC. Protein: CASSLRTGDQETQYF. The chain uses TRBV7-9 and TRBJ2-5, with 7 bases fitting TRBD1. The CDR3 has 15 amino acids. V shed 2 bases and J 2 bases; nucleotides not matched to a gene: 5. In germline, CDR1 is SEHNR, CDR2 FQNEAQ (reference sequence).